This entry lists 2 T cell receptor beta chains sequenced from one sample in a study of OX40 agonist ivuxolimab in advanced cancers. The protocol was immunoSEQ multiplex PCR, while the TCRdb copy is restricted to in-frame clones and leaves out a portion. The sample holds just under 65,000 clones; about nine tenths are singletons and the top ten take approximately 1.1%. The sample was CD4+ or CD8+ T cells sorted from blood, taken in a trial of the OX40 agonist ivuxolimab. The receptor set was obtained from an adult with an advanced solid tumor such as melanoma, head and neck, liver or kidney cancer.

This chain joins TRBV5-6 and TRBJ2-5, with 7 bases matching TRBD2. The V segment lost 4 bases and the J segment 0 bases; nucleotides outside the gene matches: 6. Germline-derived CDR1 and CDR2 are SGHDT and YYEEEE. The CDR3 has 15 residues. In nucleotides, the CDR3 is TGTGCCAGCAGCCCCTCCGGGGGGTACCAAGAGACCCAGTACTTC. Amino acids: CASSPSGGYQETQYF.

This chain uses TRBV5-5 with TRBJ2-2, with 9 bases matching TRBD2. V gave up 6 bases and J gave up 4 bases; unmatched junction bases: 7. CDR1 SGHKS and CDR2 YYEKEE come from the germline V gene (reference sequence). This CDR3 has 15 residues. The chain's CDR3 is CASTIAGVVTGELFF. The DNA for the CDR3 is TGTGCCAGCACTATAGCGGGAGTGGTCACCGGGGAGCTGTTTTTT.